The 28 T cell receptor beta chains below were found in one sample sequenced in a study of CD8 T cells in Susac syndrome (dated 2019 in TCRdb). Preparation of the library involved the immunoSEQ multiplex PCR assay. RNA was extracted using the RNeasy kit, and about 0.45 to 1 ug of the RNA was reverse transcribed with random hexamers. The public sequencing data were trimmed at Q25 with fastp and processed into clonotypes with MiXCR by TCRdb, which kept only in-frame beta chains. Identical CDR3 proteins give one entry, which carries the most common genes and DNA. The sample records about 400,000 distinct CDR3 sequences, approximately 89% of which are singletons. More than 0.09% of the sample comes from the top ten. The specimen sequenced was CD8+ T cells from PBMCs. The receptors stem from a human donor with multiple sclerosis.

The J gene is TRBJ2-1, the V gene TRBV11-3; D perhaps matches TRBD1 (6 bases). Germline lookup yields CDR1 SGHNT and CDR2 YENEEA. Deletions cut 5 bases from V and 5 bases from J, with 7 bases between. There are 12 residues in the CDR3. The CDR3 coding sequence is TGTGCCAGCAGCCACAGGGACAATGAGCAGTTCTTC. It specifies CASSHRDNEQFF.

The J gene is TRBJ1-1, the V gene TRBV11-2; D unclear. V was trimmed by 1 base and J by 0 bases, leaving 9 bases between them. Germline assignment: CDR1 SGHAT and CDR2 FQNNGV. The CDR3 totals 15 residues. As DNA, the CDR3 is TGTGCCAGCAGCTTAGCTGGGCTGATGAACACTGAAGCTTTCTTT. Translating it yields CASSLAGLMNTEAFF.

This clonotype was seen once. V and J are TRBV5-1 and TRBJ2-1, with 9 nucleotides matching TRBD2. The CDR3 covers 14 residues. CDR1 and CDR2 from the germline V gene are SGHRS and YFSETQ. J gave up 10 bases and V 2 bases, and 7 bases lay outside the gene matches. The CDR3: CASSFSGSEDEQFF. In DNA form, the CDR3 reads TGCGCCAGCAGCTTTAGCGGGAGTGAAGACGAGCAGTTCTTC.

CDR3 residues: CASSYPGGAGLTDTQYF. The CDR3 DNA follows: TGCGCCAGCAGCTATCCAGGGGGGGCCGGGTTGACAGATACGCAGTATTTT. The chain joins TRBV4-1 to TRBJ2-3; either TRBD1 or TRBD2 may supply D (7 bases each). CDR1 MGHRA and CDR2 YSYEKL come from the germline V gene. V shed 5 bases and J shed 3 bases, with 21 bases lying between them. This CDR3 contains 17 residues.

This clonotype was detected once. The chain couples TRBV4-1 to TRBJ2-7, with TRBD1 matching 7 bases. Germline-derived CDR1 and CDR2 are MGHRA and YSYEKL. The CDR3 spans 17 residues. J lost 4 bases, V lost 1 base, and 13 bases had no gene match. In nucleotides, the CDR3 is TGCGCCAGCAGCCAAGGTACCGGGACAGTAAGACCGTACGAGCAGTACTTC. It yields the protein CASSQGTGTVRPYEQYF.

The chain carries TRBV18 and TRBJ2-2; TRBD2 might be the D (6 bases). V was clipped by 5 bases and J by 1 base, with 8 bases between them. CDR3 length: 14 residues. The germline gives CDR1 KGHSH, CDR2 LQKENI. Here the CDR3 DNA reads TGTGCCAGCTCAGGGGAGGTGAACACCGGGGAGCTGTTTTTT. It encodes CASSGEVNTGELFF.

This clonotype was picked up one time. The chain links TRBV11-3 to TRBJ2-1; 14 bases map to TRBD2. This CDR3 has 16 amino acids. V shed 3 bases, J shed 4 bases, and the junction held 2 bases outside the gene matches. CDR1 is SGHNT, CDR2 YENEEA, per germline. CDR3 bases: TGTGCCAGCAGCTTGTGGACTAGCGGGGGGTACAATGAGCAGTTCTTC. Translated, it gives CASSLWTSGGYNEQFF.

A few counts support this clonotype. The V call is TRBV6-5, the J call TRBJ1-5, with TRBD1 matching 7 bases. From germline, CDR1 is MNHEY and CDR2 SVGAGI. The V segment lost 2 bases and the J segment 1 base; nucleotides outside the gene matches: 2. The CDR3 covers 15 residues. In nucleotides, the CDR3 is TGTGCCAGCAGTTACCAGGGGGGCAGCAATCAGCCCCAGCATTTT. It translates to CASSYQGGSNQPQHF.

The CDR3 DNA is TGTGCCAGCAGTTCACTCCCCAATGGGGGAACTGAAGCTTTCTTT. Protein: CASSSLPNGGTEAFF. This sequence joins TRBV27 and TRBJ1-1; D possibly corresponds to TRBD1 (5 bases). The germline gives CDR1 MNHEY, CDR2 SMNVEV (reference sequence). CDR3 length equals 15 residues. The V end was cut by 4 bases, the J end by 5 bases, with 17 bases between.

Comment on this clonotype: An end of the junction differs from the germline gene, which may be a read error. The V gene is TRBV11-1, the J gene TRBJ1-1; D is possibly TRBD1 (6 bases). This CDR3 contains 16 residues. From germline, CDR1 is SGHAT and CDR2 FQDESV (reference sequence). The CDR3 nucleotides read TGTGCCAGCAGCCGAATAGATTGGACAGTTAACACTAAAGCTTTCTTT. It encodes CASSRIDWTVNTKAFF.

This clonotype was observed once. The rearrangement uses TRBV2 and TRBJ1-2; 7 positions agree with TRBD1. The CDR3 spans 14 residues. Germline lookup yields CDR1 SNHLY and CDR2 FYNNEI. V was pared by 10 bases and J by 2 bases, with 10 bases of the junction left unmatched. In nucleotides, the CDR3 is TGTGCCACCGAAGGACGGGACAGCAACTATGGCTACACCTTC. Translating gives CATEGRDSNYGYTF.

The V and J genes are TRBV27 and TRBJ2-4; maybe TRBD1 (6 bases). The CDR3 runs to 13 residues. Germline assignment: CDR1 MNHEY and CDR2 SMNVEV (reference sequence). Trimming stripped 3 bases from V and 7 bases from J, with 10 bases between. CDR3 region: CASSLNTGNIQYF. CDR3 sequence (DNA): TGTGCCAGCAGTTTGAATACAGGGAACATTCAGTACTTC.

CDR3 nucleotides: TGTGCCTGGAGTGCAGGCGGGGCCGCTGAAGCTTTCTTT. Protein sequence: CAWSAGGAAEAFF. J is TRBJ1-1 and V is TRBV30, with D possibly matching TRBD1 (5 bases). The germline CDR1 and CDR2 sequences are GTSNPN and SVGIG (reference sequence). CDR3 length: 13 amino acids. Trimming shortened V by 1 base and J by 6 bases, and 12 bases separated the two germline ends.

The chain joins TRBV7-9 to TRBJ2-1, with TRBD2 matching 9 bases. The CDR3 covers 16 residues. Germline trimming cut 1 base from V and 9 bases from J; bases unmatched to any gene: 10. The germline gives CDR1 SEHNR, CDR2 FQNEAQ (reference sequence). The CDR3 spells CASSLVSAGGSPEQFF. DNA of the CDR3: TGTGCCAGCAGCTTAGTATCTGCGGGAGGGTCTCCTGAGCAGTTCTTC.

The V gene is TRBV3-1, the J gene TRBJ1-2, with TRBD1 matching 11 bases. V shed 2 bases, J shed 3 bases, and the junction held 2 bases outside the gene matches. The CDR3 is made up of 15 amino acids. Looked up from germline, CDR1 is LGHDT and CDR2 is YNNKEL (reference sequence). The chain's CDR3 is CASSQPGQGDYGYTF. The DNA for the CDR3 is TGTGCCAGCAGCCAACCGGGACAGGGGGACTATGGCTACACCTTC.

This clonotype was found once. This chain links TRBV7-9 with TRBJ2-7, with D possibly TRBD2 on 6 matching bases. Looked up from germline, CDR1 is SEHNR and CDR2 is FQNEAQ (reference sequence). There are 16 residues in the CDR3. V lost 5 bases and J lost 0, with 17 bases in between. CDR3 loop: CASSPNRGANSYEQYF. CDR3 DNA sequence: TGTGCCAGCAGCCCCAATCGCGGGGCAAACTCCTACGAGCAGTACTTC.

V and J are TRBV6-1 and TRBJ2-3, with 7 bases that match TRBD2. Germline V CDR1 and CDR2: MNHNS, SASEGT. The CDR3 consists of 14 residues. V lost 5 bases to trimming and J lost 2 bases; unmatched junction nucleotides: 4. In nucleotides, the CDR3 is TGTGCCAGCAGTTTCCGGGAGGCCACAGATACGCAGTATTTT. Its translation is CASSFREATDTQYF.

The chain joins TRBV28 to TRBJ1-1; D is ambiguous. V lost 3 bases and J 1 base, leaving 9 bases between the germline ends. Germline-derived CDR1 and CDR2 are MDHEN and SYDVKM. The CDR3 is 14 amino acids. Here the CDR3 DNA reads TGTGCCAGCAGTTTCTCACTGGGGAACACTGAAGCTTTCTTT. Translation: CASSFSLGNTEAFF. The full variable domain, rest sourced from reference TRBV28 and TRBJ1-1, is DVKVTQSSRYLVKRTGEKVFLECVQDMDHENMFWYRQDPGLGLRLIYFSYDVKMKEKGDIPEGYSVSREKKERFSLILESASTNQTSMYLCASSFSLGNTEAFFGQGTRLTVV.

This chain joins TRBV7-2 and TRBJ1-1; D not resolved. The CDR3 loop spans 14 amino acids. The germline V gene has CDR1 SGHTA and CDR2 FQGNSA. Trimming took off 5 bases at V and 1 base at J, with 11 bases between the two ends. In nucleotides, the CDR3 is TGTGCCAGCAGCGTCCTTCGATGGAACACTGAAGCTTTCTTT. Amino acid sequence: CASSVLRWNTEAFF.

This clonotype is a singleton in its sample. V usage is TRBV12-3 or TRBV12-4 and J usage is TRBJ2-1; 8 bases fit TRBD1. The junction had 14 bases not matched to a gene; V was cut back by 5 bases and J by 8 bases. This CDR3 is 16 amino acids long. Here the CDR3 reads CASSGSETGDSHEQFF. The CDR3, as DNA: TGTGCCAGCAGTGGGTCCGAGACAGGGGACTCCCATGAGCAGTTCTTC.

This sequence joins TRBV20-1 and TRBJ2-1; D unclear. Trimming removed 1 base from V and 2 bases from J, with 9 bases in between. In germline, CDR1 is DFQATT, CDR2 SNEGSKA (reference sequence). The CDR3 covers 14 residues. The CDR3 is CSARARDTYNEQFF. CDR3 nucleotides: TGCAGTGCTAGAGCACGAGACACCTACAATGAGCAGTTCTTC.

The chain is built from TRBV27 and TRBJ2-1; perhaps TRBD1 as D (5 bases). CDR1 is MNHEY and CDR2 is SMNVEV in the germline V gene (reference sequence). The V gene lost 3 bases and the J gene lost 6 bases, with 15 bases spanning the gap. This CDR3 region has 15 residues. CDR3 in DNA: TGTGCCAGCAGTTTGAACGGACACTACTTCAATGAGCAGTTCTTC. The encoded protein is CASSLNGHYFNEQFF.

This sequence joins TRBV29-1 and TRBJ2-1, with no clear D. Germline values: CDR1 SQVTM, CDR2 ANQGSEA. Trimming left V 0 bases short and J 0 bases short, with 21 bases between. The length of the CDR3 is 19 residues. CDR3 in DNA: TGCAGCGTTGAAGACCCCAATCGACACCTTTTTAGCTCCTACAATGAGCAGTTCTTC. Protein: CSVEDPNRHLFSSYNEQFF.

This clonotype was seen a single time. The chain joins TRBV19 to TRBJ1-1; no reliable D call. Germline CDR1 is LNHDA and CDR2 is SQIVND (reference sequence). V was clipped by 3 bases and J by 5 bases, with 16 bases between them. This CDR3 spans 15 amino acids. CDR3 coding DNA: TGTGCCAGTAGTATGGGCTTGGAGGACGGGACTGAAGCTTTCTTT. Its protein product is CASSMGLEDGTEAFF. The variable domain in full, completed from reference TRBV19 and TRBJ1-1, reads DGGITQSPKYLFRKEGQNVTLSCEQNLNHDAMYWYRQDPGQGLRLIYYSQIVNDFQKGDIAEGYSVSREKKESFPLTVTSAQKNPTAFYLCASSMGLEDGTEAFFGQGTRLTVV.

This clonotype has only one observation. V usage is TRBV19 and J usage is TRBJ1-1; no reliable D call. Germline V CDR1 and CDR2: LNHDA, SQIVND (reference sequence). V gave up 5 bases and J gave up 0 bases, with 16 bases separating them. The CDR3 is 16 residues long. CDR3 region: CASSLIFDGLNTEAFF. For the CDR3, the DNA is TGTGCCAGTAGTCTTATATTTGACGGCTTGAACACTGAAGCTTTCTTT.

This rearrangement joins TRBV2 to TRBJ2-2; 8 bases match TRBD2. The ends lost 3 bases at V and 6 bases at J; junction bases unmatched: 12. This CDR3 is 17 amino acids long. Germline-derived CDR1 and CDR2 are SNHLY and FYNNEI. In DNA form, the CDR3 reads TGTGCCAGCAGTGAGAGTTTTGTAGGACTAGCACCCGGGGAGCTGTTTTTT. Encoded protein: CASSESFVGLAPGELFF.

The chain's CDR3 is CSVEERGTDTQYF. The DNA for the CDR3 is TGCAGCGTTGAAGAAAGGGGGACAGATACGCAGTATTTT. The chain carries TRBV29-1 and TRBJ2-3; a weak D match, TRBD1 (6 bases). Trimming removed 0 bases at V and 3 bases at J, with 7 bases between. Germline V gene sequence: CDR1 SQVTM, CDR2 ANQGSEA. CDR3 length: 13 amino acids.

This clonotype was detected a few times. The chain joins TRBV6-2 or TRBV6-3 to TRBJ2-3; D might be TRBD2 (6 bases). Germline CDR1 is MNHEY and CDR2 is SVGEGT. V lost 2 bases and J lost 1, with 10 bases in between. CDR3 length: 15 amino acids. The chain's CDR3 is CASSYGGTGTDTQYF. The CDR3 DNA follows: TGTGCCAGCAGTTACGGCGGGACGGGCACAGATACGCAGTATTTT.